The rows below give T cell receptor beta chains drawn from one sample of a study of blood T cell repertoires in COVID-19. Sequencing was performed with immunoSEQ multiplex PCR; in TCRdb, only in-frame clones are kept and a portion is missing. Found here are fewer than 300,000 clones, over 65% of them singletons; the top ten hold about 3%. Sample: peripheral blood. These receptors were collected from a woman aged 80 or over with acute or convalescent COVID-19. CDR3s include the opening cysteine and the closing phenylalanine or tryptophan. D genes are given only for firm matches. The size field is filled for only some rows; it gives once, few, many or a size class.

d_call j_call v_call clone_size cdr3_aa cdr3_nt
TRBD1 TRBJ1-5 TRBV19 . CASSLDRGVVDTQPQHF TGTGCCAGTAGTTTGGACAGGGGGGTTGTGGATACTCAGCCCCAGCATTTT
TRBD2 TRBJ2-5 TRBV5-1 . CASSFGGGEEETQYF TGCGCCAGCAGCTTTGGCGGGGGGGAGGAGGAGACCCAGTACTTC
. TRBJ2-1 TRBV12-5 . CASQEGNGNEQFF TGTGCTAGCCAGGAGGGTAACGGCAATGAGCAGTTCTTC
TRBD2 TRBJ2-3 TRBV11-3 . CASSLGGGTDTQYF TGTGCCAGCAGCTTAGGCGGGGGGACAGATACGCAGTATTTT
. TRBJ2-5 TRBV19 once CASSIGRGETQYF TGTGCCAGTAGTATAGGGAGGGGTGAGACCCAGTACTTC
TRBD1 TRBJ2-7 TRBV23-1 . CARKTGNYEQYF TGCGCCAGAAAGACAGGGAACTACGAGCAGTACTTC
. TRBJ2-7 TRBV12-3/TRBV12-4 . CASSLEPPYEQYF TGTGCCAGCAGTTTGGAGCCCCCCTACGAGCAGTACTTC
. TRBJ2-1 TRBV2 . CASSEVTPNEQFF TGTGCCAGCAGTGAAGTGACTCCGAATGAGCAGTTCTTC
. TRBJ2-2 TRBV30 few CAWSGQLFTGELFF TGTGCCTGGAGCGGACAGCTATTCACCGGGGAGCTGTTTTTT
TRBD1 TRBJ2-3 TRBV7-6 . CASSFHRDRNTDTQYF TGTGCCAGCAGCTTCCACCGGGACAGAAACACAGATACGCAGTATTTT
. TRBJ1-1 TRBV27 . CASSLSGGNTEAFF TGTGCCAGCAGTTTATCTGGGGGGAATACTGAAGCTTTCTTT
TRBD2 TRBJ2-4 TRBV7-9 . CASSLGLARDIQYF TGTGCCAGCAGCCTCGGACTAGCGCGAGACATTCAGTACTTC
TRBD2 TRBJ2-5 TRBV25-1 . CASSDPGGPVQETQYF TGTGCCAGCAGCGATCCGGGGGGACCCGTCCAAGAGACCCAGTACTTC
TRBD2 TRBJ2-4 TRBV4-1 . CASSQGRAGGPKNIQYF TGCGCCAGCAGCCAAGGGCGAGCGGGGGGGCCCAAAAACATTCAGTACTTC
TRBD2 TRBJ2-1 TRBV7-2 . CASSLALGLAGGSNEQFF TGTGCCAGCAGCTTAGCGTTGGGACTAGCGGGGGGGTCCAATGAGCAGTTCTTC
. TRBJ2-3 TRBV7-9 . CASSFRDIYTDTQYF TGTGCCAGCAGCTTCCGGGACATCTACACAGATACGCAGTATTTT
TRBD2 TRBJ2-1 TRBV7-9 . CASSPQRPSGSVNEQFF TGTGCCAGCAGCCCGCAACGACCGAGCGGGAGTGTTAATGAGCAGTTCTTC
TRBD2 TRBJ2-1 TRBV5-1 . CASSLRGSRGGSADEQFF TGCGCCAGCAGCCTTCGGGGTTCGCGGGGGGGCTCGGCGGATGAGCAGTTCTTC
TRBD2 TRBJ2-3 TRBV6-5 . CASSLAGMDTQYF TGTGCCAGCAGTCTAGCGGGGATGGATACGCAGTATTTT
TRBD1 TRBJ1-6 TRBV9 few CASSRTGNDNSPLHF TGTGCCAGCAGCCGGACAGGGAACGATAATTCACCCCTCCACTTT
. TRBJ1-3 TRBV6-2/TRBV6-3 . CASSYSGTSSGNTIYF TGTGCCAGCAGTTACTCGGGGACTAGCTCTGGAAACACCATATATTTT
. TRBJ2-2 TRBV2 . CASRTRGALTGELFF TGTGCCAGCAGGACCCGGGGGGCCCTCACCGGGGAGCTGTTTTTT
TRBD1 TRBJ1-5 TRBV6-5 . CASKGTGGGNQPQHF TGTGCCAGCAAAGGGACAGGCGGTGGCAATCAGCCCCAGCATTTT